This T cell receptor (beta chain) was sequenced during a study of blood T cell repertoires in COVID-19. TCRdb's copy holds only in-frame clones and misses some; the assay was immunoSEQ multiplex PCR. Here the sample spans 250,000 to 300,000 clones, 87% being singletons. CDR1 is GTSNPN, CDR2 SVGIG, per germline (reference sequence). The V and J ends lost 1 base and 2 bases respectively, with 13 bases between them. The CDR3 consists of 15 residues. This clone was seen only a few times. The sequence was obtained from a woman aged 35 to 49 who had recovered from COVID-19. This chain joins TRBV30 and TRBJ2-3; D is possibly TRBD2 (6 bases). The sequenced sample consisted of peripheral blood. As DNA, the CDR3 is TGTGCCTGGAGTGCCCTTAGCGGTTTCACAGATACGCAGTATTTT. Translating gives CAWSALSGFTDTQYF. Full variable domain (remainder filled in from reference TRBV30 and TRBJ2-3): SQTIHQWPATLVQPVGSPLSLECTVEGTSNPNLYWYRQAAGRGLQLLFYSVGIGQISSEVPQNLSASRPQDRQFILSSKKLLLSDSGFYLCAWSALSGFTDTQYFGPGTRLTVL.